Presented here are 27 T cell receptor beta chains from one specimen sequenced in a study of shared clonotypes between healthy human individuals. Sequencing used immunoSEQ multiplex PCR; TCRdb keeps in-frame clones, though not all of them. Found here are about 680,000 clones, 92% of them singletons; the top ten hold 24%. Naive CD8 cells comprised CD45RO-negative, CCR7-positively selected cells, excluding terminally differentiated effector memory CD45RA+ cells. The sample was naive CD8+ T cells sorted from blood. The origin of the receptors is a man in his thirties or forties in good health.

The chain uses TRBV6-5 and TRBJ2-3; maybe TRBD2 (5 bases). This CDR3 is 15 amino acids long. Trimming took 0 bases from V and 1 from J, leaving 8 bases between them. Per the germline V gene, CDR1 is MNHEY and CDR2 is SVGAGI. The CDR3: CASSYSPGGTDTQYF. CDR3 DNA: TGTGCCAGCAGTTACTCGCCCGGGGGCACAGATACGCAGTATTTT.

J is TRBJ2-1 and V is TRBV29-1, with a tentative D call TRBD1 (6 bases). The CDR3 totals 17 residues. Trimming took off 6 bases at V and 7 bases at J, with 28 bases between the two ends. Germline loops: CDR1 SQVTM, CDR2 ANQGSEA. As DNA, the CDR3 is TGCAGCGTCAGCACGGACCAGTCACAAATAAGGGGGAATGAGCAGTTCTTC. Translated, it gives CSVSTDQSQIRGNEQFF.

The J gene is TRBJ2-7, the V gene TRBV5-4, with D perhaps TRBD1 or TRBD2 (6 bases each). Germline CDR1 reads SGHNT; CDR2 reads YYREEE (reference sequence). This CDR3 has 16 residues. Trimming took off 3 bases at V and 1 base at J, with 17 bases between the two ends. The CDR3 DNA reads TGTGCCAGCAGCTGGGGGGACACCGGGCCATCCTACGAGCAGTACTTC. Translated, it gives CASSWGDTGPSYEQYF.

This chain links TRBV7-9 with TRBJ2-7, with 7 bases that match TRBD1. CDR1 is SEHNR and CDR2 is FQNEAQ in the germline V gene (reference sequence). The V and J ends lost 4 bases and 2 bases, in that order; junction bases with no gene match: 5. The CDR3 sequence is 14 residues long. CDR3 nucleotides: TGTGCCAGCAGCTCCGGGACAGCACCCTACGAGCAGTACTTC. Its translation: CASSSGTAPYEQYF.

The rearrangement joins TRBV10-1 to TRBJ2-2; D could derive from TRBD1 or TRBD2 (5 bases each). The CDR3 runs 16 residues. Trimming stripped 3 bases from V and 7 bases from J, with 18 bases between. Germline values: CDR1 WNHNN, CDR2 SYGVQD (reference sequence). The CDR3 reads CASSDPWGAGGGELFF. CDR3 nucleotide sequence: TGCGCCAGCAGTGACCCGTGGGGCGCTGGAGGCGGGGAGCTGTTTTTT.

The chain couples TRBV2 to TRBJ1-2; no clear D gene. Germline values: CDR1 SNHLY, CDR2 FYNNEI. V was clipped by 8 bases and J by 4 bases, with 11 bases between them. The CDR3 contains 12 residues. As DNA, the CDR3 is TGTGCCAGCGTGGGCAGCTTCTATGGCTACACCTTC. Translated, it gives CASVGSFYGYTF.

This chain connects TRBV4-1 to TRBJ2-1; 10 bases line up with TRBD2. This CDR3 has 17 residues. CDR1 MGHRA and CDR2 YSYEKL come from the germline V gene. Trimming at V came to 0 bases and at J to 2 bases, leaving 4 bases not matched to a gene. The CDR3 DNA sequence: TGCGCCAGCAGCCAAGATCCAGCGGGAGGGGCCTACAATGAGCAGTTCTTC. This translates into CASSQDPAGGAYNEQFF.

The rearrangement uses TRBV7-9 and TRBJ2-7, with 9 bases fitting TRBD2. Germline loops: CDR1 SEHNR, CDR2 FQNEAQ (reference sequence). The junction had 4 bases not matched to a gene; V was cut back by 1 base and J by 6 bases. This CDR3 comprises 14 residues. The CDR3 reads CASSLVAGVGEQYF. The CDR3 DNA reads as TGTGCCAGCAGCTTAGTAGCGGGAGTGGGCGAGCAGTACTTC. Full variable domain (rest looked up from reference TRBV7-9 and TRBJ2-7): DTGVSQNPRHKITKRGQNVTFRCDPISEHNRLYWYRQTLGQGPEFLTYFQNEAQLEKSRLLSDRFSAERPKGSFSTLEIQRTEQGDSAMYLCASSLVAGVGEQYFGPGTRLTVT.

The chain is built from TRBV2 and TRBJ2-1; D gene unclear. Per the germline V gene, CDR1 is SNHLY and CDR2 is FYNNEI. The CDR3 spans 10 residues. V was trimmed by 8 bases and J by 9 bases, leaving 8 bases between them. The CDR3 DNA reads TGTGCCAGCGCCCAATCTGAGCAGTTCTTC. Translation gives CASAQSEQFF. The entire variable domain, with the rest obtained from reference TRBV2 and TRBJ2-1, is as follows: EPEVTQTPSHQVTQMGQEVILRCVPISNHLYFYWYRQILGQKVEFLVSFYNNEISEKSEIFDDQFSVERPDGSNFTLKIRSTKLEDSAMYFCASAQSEQFFGPGTRLTVL.

CDR3 in DNA: TGTGCCAGCAGCTTAGATTCCGACGCCTACACCGGGGAGCTGTTTTTT. It is translated as CASSLDSDAYTGELFF. The chain joins TRBV7-9 to TRBJ2-2; no clear D. CDR3 length: 16 residues. CDR1 SEHNR and CDR2 FQNEAQ come from the germline V gene (reference sequence). Trimming took off 1 base at V and 3 bases at J, with 12 bases between the two ends. Combining the CDR3 with reference TRBV7-9 and TRBJ2-2 gives the whole variable domain DTGVSQNPRHKITKRGQNVTFRCDPISEHNRLYWYRQTLGQGPEFLTYFQNEAQLEKSRLLSDRFSAERPKGSFSTLEIQRTEQGDSAMYLCASSLDSDAYTGELFFGEGSRLTVL.

The chain has TRBV7-2 and TRBJ2-7; possible D gene TRBD1, 6 bases. The CDR3 has 15 residues. CDR1 is SGHTA, CDR2 FQGNSA, per germline. V was pared by 5 bases and J by 2 bases, with 16 bases between. CDR3 sequence reads: CASSDTGTSPYEQYF. CDR3 in DNA: TGTGCCAGCAGCGACACCGGGACATCGCCCTACGAGCAGTACTTC.

The V call is TRBV27, the J call TRBJ1-2; TRBD1 agrees at 8 bases. Germline CDR1 MNHEY, CDR2 SMNVEV (reference sequence). V trimming: 2 bases; J trimming: 0 bases; junction bases outside the gene matches: 5. The CDR3 extends over 16 amino acids. The CDR3, as DNA: TGTGCCAGCAGTTTACGAGGGACAGGAGCTAACTATGGCTACACCTTC. Translation: CASSLRGTGANYGYTF.

V is TRBV19 and J is TRBJ2-1, with 7 bases aligning to TRBD1. CDR1 and CDR2 (germline): LNHDA, SQIVND (reference sequence). V trimming: 2 bases; J trimming: 9 bases; junction bases outside the gene matches: 10. The CDR3 covers 15 residues. The chain's CDR3 is CASSIPRSRGTEQFF. The CDR3 DNA reads as TGTGCCAGTAGTATACCCCGATCCAGGGGGACTGAGCAGTTCTTC. The whole variable domain, filled in from reference TRBV19 and TRBJ2-1, reads DGGITQSPKYLFRKEGQNVTLSCEQNLNHDAMYWYRQDPGQGLRLIYYSQIVNDFQKGDIAEGYSVSREKKESFPLTVTSAQKNPTAFYLCASSIPRSRGTEQFFGPGTRLTVL.

This clone came up once. The J gene is TRBJ2-7, the V gene TRBV4-1, with 9 bases lining up with TRBD2. Germline values: CDR1 MGHRA, CDR2 YSYEKL. The junction had 11 bases not matched to a gene; V was cut back by 2 bases and J by 3 bases. CDR3 size: 17 residues. The CDR3 protein is CASSQLTTVTSGYEQYF. The CDR3 DNA reads as TGCGCCAGCAGCCAACTTACCACAGTGACTAGCGGCTACGAGCAGTACTTC.

This CDR3 reads CASSIGLATKSYNEQFF. The CDR3 bases are TGTGCCAGTAGTATCGGGCTAGCGACCAAGTCCTACAATGAGCAGTTCTTC. V gene TRBV19 combines with J gene TRBJ2-1; perhaps TRBD2 as D (6 bases). The germline CDR1 and CDR2 sequences are LNHDA and SQIVND (reference sequence). Trimming removed 3 bases at V and 1 base at J, with 16 bases between. This CDR3 contains 17 residues. The complete variable domain, with remaining parts taken from reference TRBV19 and TRBJ2-1, reads DGGITQSPKYLFRKEGQNVTLSCEQNLNHDAMYWYRQDPGQGLRLIYYSQIVNDFQKGDIAEGYSVSREKKESFPLTVTSAQKNPTAFYLCASSIGLATKSYNEQFFGPGTRLTVL.

This CDR3 is CASSFRTGSSYEQYF. The CDR3, as DNA: TGTGCCAGCAGCTTTAGGACAGGGAGTTCCTACGAGCAGTACTTC. V and J are TRBV5-4 and TRBJ2-7; TRBD1 matches at 8 bases. Germline CDR1 reads SGHNT; CDR2 reads YYREEE (reference sequence). Losses at the gene ends were 2 bases for V and 1 base for J; bases not matched to a gene: 5. This CDR3 is 15 amino acids long.

As regards this clone: This specimen includes other DNA sequences encoding the same CDR3. The J gene is TRBJ2-1, the V gene TRBV27; D possibly corresponds to TRBD2 (7 bases). CDR1 is MNHEY and CDR2 is SMNVEV in the germline V gene (reference sequence). V lost 3 bases and J 5 bases, leaving 11 bases between the germline ends. The CDR3 runs to 14 residues. The CDR3 loop reads CASSFPGGHNEQFF. Written as DNA, the CDR3 is TGTGCCAGCAGTTTTCCGGGGGGCCACAATGAGCAGTTCTTC.

The gene calls are TRBV7-9 and TRBJ2-2, with 7 bases fitting TRBD1. Germline trimming cut 4 bases from V and 4 bases from J; bases unmatched to any gene: 6. The CDR3 sequence is 15 residues long. Germline CDR1 is SEHNR and CDR2 is FQNEAQ (reference sequence). The CDR3 is CASSSDRESTGELFF. CDR3 DNA: TGTGCCAGCAGCTCCGACAGGGAAAGCACCGGGGAGCTGTTTTTT.

The chain uses TRBV29-1 and TRBJ1-3; D is ambiguous. Germline values: CDR1 SQVTM, CDR2 ANQGSEA. The CDR3 covers 13 residues. V dropped 7 bases and J dropped 5 bases, with 15 bases sitting between them. The chain's CDR3 is CSGLEGNRNTIYF. The CDR3, as DNA: TGCAGCGGTTTAGAAGGGAATAGAAACACCATATATTTT.

The CDR3 protein is CASSRIWDPEGLQETQYF. The CDR3 nucleotides are TGTGCCAGCAGCCGAATATGGGACCCCGAAGGACTCCAAGAGACCCAGTACTTC. The rearrangement joins TRBV28 to TRBJ2-5; perhaps D is TRBD1 or TRBD2 (5 bases each). This CDR3 is 18 amino acids long. Looked up from germline, CDR1 is MDHEN and CDR2 is SYDVKM. Trimming pared 6 bases from V and 1 base from J, leaving 24 bases between.

The chain recombines TRBV18 with TRBJ2-5; D is possibly TRBD1 (5 bases). Per the germline V gene, CDR1 is KGHSH and CDR2 is LQKENI. CDR3 length equals 15 residues. V gave up 3 bases and J gave up 5 bases, with 16 bases separating them. The CDR3 sequence: CASSPQGFDTETQYF. The CDR3 bases are TGTGCCAGCTCACCCCAGGGATTTGATACGGAGACCCAGTACTTC.

The V call is TRBV7-9, the J call TRBJ2-1, with a possible D match to TRBD1 (5 bases). The CDR3 is 16 amino acids. Deletions cut 2 bases from V and 2 bases from J, with 13 bases between. The V gene's germline CDR1 is SEHNR and CDR2 FQNEAQ (reference sequence). CDR3 amino acids: CASSLIDRGAYNEQFF. The DNA of the CDR3 is TGTGCCAGCAGCTTAATTGACAGAGGTGCCTACAATGAGCAGTTCTTC.

The chain couples TRBV27 to TRBJ2-7; TRBD2 might be the D (5 bases). The CDR3 sequence is 15 residues long. Per germline, CDR1 MNHEY and CDR2 SMNVEV (reference sequence). V was shortened by 0 bases and J by 3 bases, with 12 bases between the two germline ends. The CDR3 spells CASSLSRLGSYEQYF. The CDR3 nucleotides are TGTGCCAGCAGTTTATCGAGGCTGGGGAGCTACGAGCAGTACTTC.

In DNA form, the CDR3 reads TGTGCCAGCAGCTTAAGAGGAGGACAGGGCCAAGAGACCCAGTACTTC. Its protein product is CASSLRGGQGQETQYF. The V and J genes are TRBV11-1 and TRBJ2-5; 8 bases line up with TRBD1. The ends lost 2 bases at V and 1 base at J; junction bases unmatched: 6. The CDR3 loop spans 16 amino acids. Germline values: CDR1 SGHAT, CDR2 FQDESV (reference sequence).

This chain connects TRBV6-1 to TRBJ1-3; unclear D gene. Germline V gives CDR1 MNHNS, CDR2 SASEGT. The V gene lost 1 base and the J gene lost 9 bases, with 10 bases spanning the gap. The CDR3 is 13 residues long. The CDR3 region is CASSEVVARTIYF. As DNA, the CDR3 is TGTGCCAGCAGTGAAGTTGTAGCCCGCACCATATATTTT.

The chain is built from TRBV7-9 and TRBJ1-1; tentative D call: TRBD1 (5 bases). V dropped 2 bases and J dropped 8 bases, with 12 bases sitting between them. The germline CDR1 and CDR2 sequences are SEHNR and FQNEAQ (reference sequence). CDR3 length: 13 amino acids. The CDR3 is CASSLKGTEEAFF. Written as DNA, the CDR3 is TGTGCCAGCAGCTTAAAAGGGACGGAGGAAGCTTTCTTT.

For the CDR3, the DNA is TGTGCCAGCAGAGCCCAAAATTGCGAGCAGTACTTC. It encodes CASRAQNCEQYF. J is TRBJ2-7 and V is TRBV25-1; D remains ambiguous. V was trimmed by 6 bases and J by 6 bases, leaving 12 bases between them. In germline, CDR1 is MGHDK, CDR2 SYGVNS. The CDR3 runs 12 residues.